This T cell receptor (beta chain) was captured by sequencing in a study of cytomegalovirus exposure and HLA in healthy donors (dated by TCRdb to about 2017). About the study as a whole: The roughly 670 repertoires of the first cohort and the 95 to 150 validation repertoires were produced on the same platform, according to a later analysis. The aim of the study was to test whether cataloging public T cell receptors could identify signatures of past pathogen exposure. Along with the approximately 650-subject first cohort, a separate validation cohort of over a hundred different subjects was used. High-throughput TCR immunosequencing, statistical association of individual TCRs with disease status, and machine learning were combined to predict cytomegalovirus infection status. The investigation overall reported the following: A later analysis lacked HLA typing for the validation cohort, so it scored co-occurrence in that cohort across all 110 or so repertoires. According to the authors, the approach could potentially be generalized to other disease states and immunological phenotypes. The classifier was reported to diagnose cytomegalovirus status with high specificity and sensitivity in both the original and validation cohorts. Most TCR sequences were seen in very few donors, while some public TCRs were found in many individuals. Subsequent analysis determined that TCRs grouped into clusters in the first cohort also showed a tendency toward co-occurrence across the 90 to 150 validation repertoires, and 85% to 95% of cluster scores exceeded 0. In vitro tests confirmed that a few of the cytomegalovirus-associated TCR beta chains recognize cytomegalovirus antigens. A total of 164 TCR beta chains were listed by the study as associated with cytomegalovirus.

Library creation used the immunoSEQ multiplex PCR assay. The original pipeline was this. A statistical classification framework was developed to diagnose cytomegalovirus status using the catalog of TCR beta chain sequences. Imported from immuneACCESS, the table was reduced by TCRdb to in-frame sequences with V and J called. These copies leave out some clones; in studies compared against another copy, an unresolved V gene accounts for under half, and the cause of the remainder is not known. V, J and clone size were drawn from that table, and D and trimming were deduced from the DNA. Present in this sample are 150,000 to 200,000 clones, around nine tenths of which were seen just once. Approximately 2.4% of the sample is held by the ten biggest clonotypes. The donors belonged to the validation cohort of approximately 130 subjects, which was separate from the approximately 680-subject first cohort.

This clone was counted only a few times. What this receptor recognizes is not known. Base qualities were left out, and no much larger clone turns up one base away. Measured from the cysteine to the phenylalanine, the CDR3 is 14 residues long. Only the CDR3 DNA stays, 42 bases, in frame from base 1. V drops 1 base and J drops 1 base, leaving 7 bases in between. Sequences SGHTA (CDR1) and FQGNSA (CDR2) are obtained from the germline V gene. The chain uses TRBV7-2 and TRBJ1-1; confidence is insufficient to name the D gene. The clonotype comes from a woman between 18 and 30 years old in good health and CMV-seronegative. The material sequenced was PBMCs. The nucleotide sequence reads as follows: TGTGCCAGCAGCTTAGACAACAGGAACACTGAAGCTTTCTTT. The resulting protein is CASSLDNRNTEAFF.